This T cell receptor beta chain appears in the sequencing data of a study of brain T cells in children with intractable seizures. The method was immunoSEQ multiplex PCR; TCRdb's version includes in-frame clones alone and lacks a portion of them. The sample yields about 320,000 clones, approximately 93% seen once. The CDR3 is made up of 17 amino acids. The germline CDR1 and CDR2 sequences are SGHRS and YFSETQ. The junction had 5 bases not matched to a gene; V was cut back by 4 bases and J by 2 bases. Time point described: blood from clinic visit 5 months post-surgery; TSC patient then seizure free. Before surgery, patients took at least one anti-epileptic drug.

Sequencing used peripheral blood, obtained 4 to 5 months after surgery. The rearrangement links TRBV5-1 to TRBJ2-5, with 16 positions matching TRBD2. The sequence was collected from a boy under two years old with tuberous sclerosis and intractable seizures. CDR3 protein: CASSPGLAGGLQETQYF. In nucleotides, the CDR3 is TGCGCCAGCAGCCCGGGACTAGCGGGAGGGTTACAAGAGACCCAGTACTTC.